The clone carrying this TCR beta chain qualifies as medium-sized (0.01 to 0.1%). Its antigen remains unknown. The data were obtained in a study of spatial heterogeneity in lung cancer. Broader study findings: Tumors with more nonsynonymous mutations had more expanded intratumoral alpha and beta TCRs. Tumor T cell coverage was estimated at 5.5% to 8% for alpha and about 13% for beta chains.

The sample's time point: sample taken at primary tumor resection. Frozen PBMC, nontumor lung or tumor provided whole RNA, which was sequenced unsorted. CDR1 is DFQATT, CDR2 SNEGSKA, per germline (reference sequence). V gave up 4 bases and J gave up 0 bases; unmatched junction bases: 3. This CDR3 is built from 14 residues. In TCRdb, the 5' RACE reads were re-called with MiXCR into one record per CDR3 protein. The data contain roughly 4,500 distinct CDR3 sequences, around 9% of them singletons. This clonotype was sampled from a male donor with early-stage non-small cell lung cancer. The specimen was lung tumor tissue, collected at surgery. This chain links TRBV20-1 with TRBJ2-1; 7 nucleotides line up with TRBD2. The CDR3 reads CSAMGGVSYNEQFF. The CDR3 bases are TGCAGTGCTATGGGGGGGGTCTCCTACAATGAGCAGTTCTTC.